This note documents a single T cell receptor beta chain sequence. This sample was taken from a study of control samples from healthy donors and cancer patients. Assay used: immunoSEQ multiplex PCR; TCRdb lists only in-frame clones, some missing. The table includes approximately 150,000 clones, 80% to 95% detected once. This CDR3 has 14 amino acids. The V end was cut by 3 bases, the J end by 8 bases, with 13 bases between. CDR1 and CDR2 from the germline V gene are MNHEY and SMNVEV (reference sequence). V usage is TRBV27 and J usage is TRBJ1-4; weak D call: TRBD1 (5 bases). The specimen was blood. The receptor's source is a young man in good health. The CDR3 loop is CASSFGRGDEKLFF. The CDR3 nucleotides are TGTGCCAGCAGTTTTGGAAGGGGTGACGAAAAACTGTTTTTT.